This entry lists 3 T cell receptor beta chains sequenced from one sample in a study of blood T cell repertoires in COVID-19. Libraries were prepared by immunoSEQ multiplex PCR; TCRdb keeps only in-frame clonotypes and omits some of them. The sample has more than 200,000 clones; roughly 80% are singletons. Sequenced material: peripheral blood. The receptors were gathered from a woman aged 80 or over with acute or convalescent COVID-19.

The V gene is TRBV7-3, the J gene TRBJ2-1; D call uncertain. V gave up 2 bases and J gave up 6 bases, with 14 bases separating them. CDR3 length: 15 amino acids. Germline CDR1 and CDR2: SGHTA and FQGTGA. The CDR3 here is CASSLGPRDLNEQFF. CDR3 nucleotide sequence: TGTGCCAGCAGCTTAGGGCCTCGAGACCTCAATGAGCAGTTCTTC.

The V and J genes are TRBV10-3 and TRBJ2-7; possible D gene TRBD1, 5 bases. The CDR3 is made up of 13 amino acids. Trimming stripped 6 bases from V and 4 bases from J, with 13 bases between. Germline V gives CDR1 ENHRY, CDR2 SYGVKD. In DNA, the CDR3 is TGTGCCATCAGGCAGGGTTTTGCGTACGAGCAGTACTTC. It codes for CAIRQGFAYEQYF.

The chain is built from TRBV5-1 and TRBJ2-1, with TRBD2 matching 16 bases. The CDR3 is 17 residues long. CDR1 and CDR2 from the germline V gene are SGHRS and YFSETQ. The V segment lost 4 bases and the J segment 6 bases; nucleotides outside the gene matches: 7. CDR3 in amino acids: CASSPGLAGGLSNEQFF. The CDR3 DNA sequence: TGCGCCAGCAGCCCGGGACTAGCGGGAGGGCTCAGCAATGAGCAGTTCTTC.